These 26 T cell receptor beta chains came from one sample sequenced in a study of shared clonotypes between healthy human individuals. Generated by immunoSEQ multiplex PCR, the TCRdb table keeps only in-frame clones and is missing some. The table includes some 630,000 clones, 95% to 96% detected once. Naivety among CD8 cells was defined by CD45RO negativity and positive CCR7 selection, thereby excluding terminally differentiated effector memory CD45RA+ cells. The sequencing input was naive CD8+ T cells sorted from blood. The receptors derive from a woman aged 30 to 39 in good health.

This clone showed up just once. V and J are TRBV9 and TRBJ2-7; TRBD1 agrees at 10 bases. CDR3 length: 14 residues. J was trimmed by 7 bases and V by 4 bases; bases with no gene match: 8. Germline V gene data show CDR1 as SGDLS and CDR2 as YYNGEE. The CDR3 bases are TGTGCCAGCAGCCCGCGGACAGGGGGTGGAGAGCAGTACTTC. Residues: CASSPRTGGGEQYF.

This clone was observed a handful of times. CDR3 bases: TGTGCCAGCAGCTTTTTTGGGACAAGTAGTACCGGGGAGCTGTTTTTT. Translated: CASSFFGTSSTGELFF. The chain couples TRBV13 to TRBJ2-2, with D maybe TRBD1 (6 bases). The CDR3 loop spans 16 amino acids. The V gene's germline CDR1 is PRHDT and CDR2 FYEKMQ (reference sequence). Trimming left V 3 bases short and J 5 bases short, with 16 bases between.

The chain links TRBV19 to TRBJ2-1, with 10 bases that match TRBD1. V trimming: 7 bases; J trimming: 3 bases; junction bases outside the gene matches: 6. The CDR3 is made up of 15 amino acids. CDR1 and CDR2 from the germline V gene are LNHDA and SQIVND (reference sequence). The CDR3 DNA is TGTGCCAGTACCCCCGGGACAGGGGTCTACAATGAGCAGTTCTTC. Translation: CASTPGTGVYNEQFF.

In nucleotides, the CDR3 is TGTGCCAGCAGCCTCGGGAGCGGGGAGCTGTTTTTT. Translation gives CASSLGSGELFF. The chain combines TRBV9 with TRBJ2-2; D perhaps matches TRBD2 (6 bases). V lost 4 bases, J lost 7 bases, and 8 bases lay in between. Germline values: CDR1 SGDLS, CDR2 YYNGEE. This CDR3 contains 12 residues. The variable domain in full, completed from reference TRBV9 and TRBJ2-2, reads DSGVTQTPKHLITATGQRVTLRCSPRSGDLSVYWYQQSLDQGLQFLIQYYNGEERAKGNILERFSAQQFPDLHSELNLSSLELGDSALYFCASSLGSGELFFGEGSRLTVL.

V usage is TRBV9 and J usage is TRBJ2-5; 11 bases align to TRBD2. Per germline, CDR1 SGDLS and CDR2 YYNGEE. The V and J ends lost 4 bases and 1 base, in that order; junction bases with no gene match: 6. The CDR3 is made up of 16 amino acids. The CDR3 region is CASSPLAGGFQETQYF. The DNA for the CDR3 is TGTGCCAGCAGCCCCCTAGCGGGAGGCTTCCAAGAGACCCAGTACTTC.

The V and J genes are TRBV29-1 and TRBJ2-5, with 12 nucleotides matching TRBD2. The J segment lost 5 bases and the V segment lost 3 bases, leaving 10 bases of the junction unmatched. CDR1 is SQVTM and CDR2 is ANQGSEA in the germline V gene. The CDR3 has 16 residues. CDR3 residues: CSVELVMLAGGETQYF. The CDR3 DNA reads TGCAGCGTTGAGTTGGTTATGCTAGCGGGAGGGGAGACCCAGTACTTC.

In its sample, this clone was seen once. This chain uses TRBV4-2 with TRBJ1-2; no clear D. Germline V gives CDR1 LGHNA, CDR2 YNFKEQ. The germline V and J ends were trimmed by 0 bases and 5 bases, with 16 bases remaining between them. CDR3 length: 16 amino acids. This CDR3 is CASSQDFPTTGYGYTF. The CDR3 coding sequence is TGTGCCAGCAGCCAAGATTTCCCGACAACGGGGTATGGCTACACCTTC.

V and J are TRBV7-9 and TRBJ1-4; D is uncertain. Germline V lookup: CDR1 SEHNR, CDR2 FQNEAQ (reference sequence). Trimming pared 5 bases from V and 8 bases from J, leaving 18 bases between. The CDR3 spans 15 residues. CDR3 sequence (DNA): TGTGCCAGCAGCCCCGACCGCGTACATGACGAAAAACTGTTTTTT. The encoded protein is CASSPDRVHDEKLFF.

This CDR3 is CASSFFAPIDNSPLHF. The CDR3 bases are TGTGCCAGCAGTTTCTTCGCCCCAATTGATAATTCACCCCTCCACTTT. The chain uses TRBV28 and TRBJ1-6; D is unclear. CDR1 MDHEN and CDR2 SYDVKM come from the germline V gene. The CDR3 sequence is 16 residues long. V was trimmed by 3 bases and J by 5 bases, leaving 14 bases between them.

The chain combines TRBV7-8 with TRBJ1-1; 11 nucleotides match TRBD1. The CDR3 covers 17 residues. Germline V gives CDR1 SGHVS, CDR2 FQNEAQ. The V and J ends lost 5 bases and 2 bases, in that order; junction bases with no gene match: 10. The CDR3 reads CASSPRTGGAFNTEAFF. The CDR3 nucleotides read TGTGCCAGCAGCCCAAGGACAGGGGGCGCGTTTAACACTGAAGCTTTCTTT. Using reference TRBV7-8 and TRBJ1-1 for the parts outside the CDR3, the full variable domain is GAGVSQSPRYKVAKRGQDVALRCDPISGHVSLFWYQQALGQGPEFLTYFQNEAQLDKSGLPSDRFFAERPEGSVSTLKIQRTQQEDSAVYLCASSPRTGGAFNTEAFFGQGTRLTVV.

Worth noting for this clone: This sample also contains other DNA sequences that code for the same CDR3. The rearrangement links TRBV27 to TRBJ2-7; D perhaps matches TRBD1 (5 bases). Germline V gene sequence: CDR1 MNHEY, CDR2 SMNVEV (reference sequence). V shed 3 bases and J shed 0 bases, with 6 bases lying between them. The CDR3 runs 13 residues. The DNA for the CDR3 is TGTGCCAGCAGTTTTACAGGCTCCTACGAGCAGTACTTC. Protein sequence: CASSFTGSYEQYF.

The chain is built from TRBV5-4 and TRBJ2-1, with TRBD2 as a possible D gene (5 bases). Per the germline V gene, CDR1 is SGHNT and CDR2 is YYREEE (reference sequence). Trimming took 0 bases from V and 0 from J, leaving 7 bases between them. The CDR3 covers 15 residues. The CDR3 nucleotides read TGTGCCAGCAGCTTGGAGCGGAGCTCCTACAATGAGCAGTTCTTC. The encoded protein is CASSLERSSYNEQFF. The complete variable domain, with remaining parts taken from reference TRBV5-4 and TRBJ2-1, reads ETGVTQSPTHLIKTRGQQVTLRCSSQSGHNTVSWYQQALGQGPQFIFQYYREEENGRGNFPPRFSGLQFPNYSSELNVNALELDDSALYLCASSLERSSYNEQFFGPGTRLTVL.

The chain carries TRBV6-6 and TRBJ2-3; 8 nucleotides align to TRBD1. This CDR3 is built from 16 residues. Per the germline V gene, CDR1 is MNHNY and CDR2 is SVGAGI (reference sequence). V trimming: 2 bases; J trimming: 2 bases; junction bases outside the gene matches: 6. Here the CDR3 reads CASSYPNRGNTDTQYF. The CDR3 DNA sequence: TGTGCCAGCAGTTACCCGAACAGGGGGAACACAGATACGCAGTATTTT.

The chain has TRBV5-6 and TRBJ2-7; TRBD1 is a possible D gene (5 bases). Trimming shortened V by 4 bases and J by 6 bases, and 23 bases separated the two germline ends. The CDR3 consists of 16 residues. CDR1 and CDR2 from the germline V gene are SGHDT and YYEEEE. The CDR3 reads CASSADQGKGRAEQYF. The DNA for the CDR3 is TGTGCCAGCAGCGCGGATCAGGGTAAAGGTCGGGCCGAGCAGTACTTC.

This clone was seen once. CDR3 in amino acids: CASSFLRGGYEQYF. CDR3 in DNA: TGTGCCAGCAGTTTTCTCAGGGGGGGCTACGAGCAGTACTTC. The genes are TRBV27 and TRBJ2-7, with D tentatively TRBD1 or TRBD2 (7 bases each). CDR1 is MNHEY and CDR2 is SMNVEV in the germline V gene (reference sequence). CDR3 size: 14 residues. Trimming removed 3 bases at V and 3 bases at J, with 12 bases between.

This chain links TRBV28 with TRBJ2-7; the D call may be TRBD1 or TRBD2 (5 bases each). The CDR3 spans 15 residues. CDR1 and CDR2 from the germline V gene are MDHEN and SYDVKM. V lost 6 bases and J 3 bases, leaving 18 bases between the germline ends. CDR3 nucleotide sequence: TGTGCCAGCAGCTACGCGCAGGGTGGGGGCTACGAGCAGTACTTC. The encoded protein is CASSYAQGGGYEQYF. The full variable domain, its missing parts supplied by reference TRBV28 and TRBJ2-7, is DVKVTQSSRYLVKRTGEKVFLECVQDMDHENMFWYRQDPGLGLRLIYFSYDVKMKEKGDIPEGYSVSREKKERFSLILESASTNQTSMYLCASSYAQGGGYEQYFGPGTRLTVT.

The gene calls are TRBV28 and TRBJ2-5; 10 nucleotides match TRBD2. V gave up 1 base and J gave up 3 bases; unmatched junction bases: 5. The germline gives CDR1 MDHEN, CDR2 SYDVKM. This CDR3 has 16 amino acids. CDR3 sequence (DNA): TGTGCCAGCAGTTTATTGACTAGCGGGTTCAAAGAGACCCAGTACTTC. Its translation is CASSLLTSGFKETQYF.

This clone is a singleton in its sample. CDR3 coding DNA: TGTGCCAGCAGCCTAGACTGGCGGGAGAATCGGGGCACCGGGGAGCTGTTTTTT. This codes for CASSLDWRENRGTGELFF. V is TRBV9 and J is TRBJ2-2; 7 nucleotides match TRBD2. The CDR3 is 18 amino acids. The J segment lost 4 bases and the V segment lost 4 bases, leaving 16 bases of the junction unmatched. The germline CDR1 and CDR2 sequences are SGDLS and YYNGEE.

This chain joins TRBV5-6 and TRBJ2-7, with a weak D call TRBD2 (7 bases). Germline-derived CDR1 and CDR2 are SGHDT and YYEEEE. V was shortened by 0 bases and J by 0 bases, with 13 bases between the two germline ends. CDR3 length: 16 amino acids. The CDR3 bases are TGTGCCAGCAGCTTGGCCGGGGGGCTCAGCTCCTACGAGCAGTACTTC. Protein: CASSLAGGLSSYEQYF. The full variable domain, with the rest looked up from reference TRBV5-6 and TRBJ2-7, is DAGVTQSPTHLIKTRGQQVTLRCSPKSGHDTVSWYQQALGQGPQFIFQYYEEEERQRGNFPDRFSGHQFPNYSSELNVNALLLGDSALYLCASSLAGGLSSYEQYFGPGTRLTVT.

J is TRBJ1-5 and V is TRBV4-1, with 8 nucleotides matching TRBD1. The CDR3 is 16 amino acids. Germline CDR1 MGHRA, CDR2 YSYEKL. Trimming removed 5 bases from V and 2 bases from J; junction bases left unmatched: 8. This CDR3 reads CASSEDRAGGNQPQHF. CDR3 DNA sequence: TGCGCCAGCAGCGAGGACAGGGCGGGGGGCAATCAGCCCCAGCATTTT.

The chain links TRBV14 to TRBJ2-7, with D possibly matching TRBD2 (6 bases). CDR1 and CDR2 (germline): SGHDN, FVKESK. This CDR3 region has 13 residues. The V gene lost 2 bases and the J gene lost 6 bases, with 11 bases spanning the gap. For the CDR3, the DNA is TGTGCCAGCAGCCAACTTCAGGGAGGCGAGCAGTACTTC. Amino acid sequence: CASSQLQGGEQYF.

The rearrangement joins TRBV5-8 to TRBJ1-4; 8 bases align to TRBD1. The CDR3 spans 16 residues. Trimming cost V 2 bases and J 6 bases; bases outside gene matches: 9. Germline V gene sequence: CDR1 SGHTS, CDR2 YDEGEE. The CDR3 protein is CASSLNAGTGYEKLFF. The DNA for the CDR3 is TGTGCCAGCAGCTTAAACGCCGGGACAGGTTATGAAAAACTGTTTTTT.

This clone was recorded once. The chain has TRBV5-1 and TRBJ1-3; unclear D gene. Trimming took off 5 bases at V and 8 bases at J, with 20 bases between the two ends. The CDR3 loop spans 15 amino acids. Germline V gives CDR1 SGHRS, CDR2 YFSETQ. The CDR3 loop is CASSTLPEDVHTIYF. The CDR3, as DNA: TGCGCCAGCAGTACCCTACCAGAGGATGTGCACACCATATATTTT.

The CDR3, as DNA: TGCGCCAGCAGTGGCCTCAGAACAGATGAGCAGTTCTTC. Protein product: CASSGLRTDEQFF. The rearrangement uses TRBV10-1 and TRBJ2-1; D ambiguous. The CDR3 is made up of 13 amino acids. The V and J ends lost 4 bases and 8 bases respectively, with 12 bases between them. The germline gives CDR1 WNHNN, CDR2 SYGVQD (reference sequence).

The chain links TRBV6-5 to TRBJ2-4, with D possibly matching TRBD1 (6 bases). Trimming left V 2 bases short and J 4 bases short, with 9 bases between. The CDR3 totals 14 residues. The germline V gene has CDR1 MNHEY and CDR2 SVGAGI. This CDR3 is CASSYGGGKNIQYF. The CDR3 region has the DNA TGTGCCAGCAGTTACGGGGGCGGGAAAAACATTCAGTACTTC.

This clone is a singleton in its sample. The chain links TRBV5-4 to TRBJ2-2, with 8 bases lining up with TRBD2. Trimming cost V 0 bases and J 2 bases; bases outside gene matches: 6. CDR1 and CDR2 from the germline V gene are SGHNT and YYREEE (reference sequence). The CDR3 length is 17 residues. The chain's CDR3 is CASSLVVVAGNTGELFF. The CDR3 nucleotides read TGTGCCAGCAGCTTGGTGGTGGTAGCGGGAAACACCGGGGAGCTGTTTTTT.